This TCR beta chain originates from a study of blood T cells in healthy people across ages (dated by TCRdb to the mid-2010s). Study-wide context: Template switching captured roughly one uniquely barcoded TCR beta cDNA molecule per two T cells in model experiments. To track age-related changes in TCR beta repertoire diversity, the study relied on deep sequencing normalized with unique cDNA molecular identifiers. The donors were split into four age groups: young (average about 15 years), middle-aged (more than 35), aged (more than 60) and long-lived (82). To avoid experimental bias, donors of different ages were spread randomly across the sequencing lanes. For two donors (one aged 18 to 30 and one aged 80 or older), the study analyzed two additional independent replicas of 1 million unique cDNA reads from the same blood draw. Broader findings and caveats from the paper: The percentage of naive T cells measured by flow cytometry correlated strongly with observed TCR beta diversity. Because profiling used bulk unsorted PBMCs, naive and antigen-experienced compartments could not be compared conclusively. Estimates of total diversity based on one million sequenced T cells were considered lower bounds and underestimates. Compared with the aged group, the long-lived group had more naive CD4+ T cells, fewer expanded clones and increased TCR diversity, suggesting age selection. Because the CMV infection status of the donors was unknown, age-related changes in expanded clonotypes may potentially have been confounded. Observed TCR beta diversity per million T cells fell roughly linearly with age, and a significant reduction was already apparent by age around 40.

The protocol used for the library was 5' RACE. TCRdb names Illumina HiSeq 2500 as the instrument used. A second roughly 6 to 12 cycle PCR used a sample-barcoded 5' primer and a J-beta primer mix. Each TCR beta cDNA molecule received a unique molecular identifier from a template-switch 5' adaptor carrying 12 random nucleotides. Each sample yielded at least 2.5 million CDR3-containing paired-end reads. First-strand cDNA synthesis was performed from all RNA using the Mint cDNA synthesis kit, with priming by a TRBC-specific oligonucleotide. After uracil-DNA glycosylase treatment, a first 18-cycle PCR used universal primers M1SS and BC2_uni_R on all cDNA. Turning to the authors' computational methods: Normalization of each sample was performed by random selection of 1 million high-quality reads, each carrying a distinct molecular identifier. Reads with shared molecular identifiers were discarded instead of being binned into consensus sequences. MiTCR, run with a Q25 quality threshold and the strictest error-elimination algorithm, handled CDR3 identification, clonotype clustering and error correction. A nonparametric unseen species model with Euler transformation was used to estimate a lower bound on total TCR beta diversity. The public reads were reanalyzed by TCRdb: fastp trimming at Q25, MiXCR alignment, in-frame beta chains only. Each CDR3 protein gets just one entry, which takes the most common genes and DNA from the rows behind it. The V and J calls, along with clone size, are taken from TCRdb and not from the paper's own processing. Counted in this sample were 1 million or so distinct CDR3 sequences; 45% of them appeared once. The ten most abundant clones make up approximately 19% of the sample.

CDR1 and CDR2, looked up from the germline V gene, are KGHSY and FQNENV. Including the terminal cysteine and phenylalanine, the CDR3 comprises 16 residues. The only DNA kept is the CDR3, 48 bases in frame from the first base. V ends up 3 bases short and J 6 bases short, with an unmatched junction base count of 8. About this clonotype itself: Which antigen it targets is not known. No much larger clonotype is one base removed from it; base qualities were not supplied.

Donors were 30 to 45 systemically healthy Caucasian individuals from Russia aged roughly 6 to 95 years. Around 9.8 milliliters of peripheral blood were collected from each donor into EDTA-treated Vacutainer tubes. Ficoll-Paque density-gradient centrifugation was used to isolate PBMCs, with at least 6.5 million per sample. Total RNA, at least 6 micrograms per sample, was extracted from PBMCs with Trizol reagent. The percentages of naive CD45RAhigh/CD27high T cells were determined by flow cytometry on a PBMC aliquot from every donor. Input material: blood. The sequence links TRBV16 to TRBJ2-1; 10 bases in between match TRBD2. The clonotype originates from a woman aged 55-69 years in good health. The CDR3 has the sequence CASSQPEREGLNEQFF. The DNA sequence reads TGTGCCAGCAGCCAGCCCGAGCGGGAGGGCCTCAATGAGCAGTTCTTC.